This TCR beta chain was retrieved from a study of T cell responses to AZD1222 COVID-19 vaccine. Details on this clone: Its target is not known.

Trimming cost V 5 bases and J 2 bases; bases outside gene matches: 4. In germline, CDR1 is SNHLY, CDR2 FYNNEI. The CDR3 contains 15 residues. The repertoire was sequenced with immunoSEQ multiplex PCR; TCRdb's copy has only in-frame clones and lacks some. The sample consists of 140,000 to 150,000 clones, around 89% of them appearing once. Study results and limitations: Mostly white British, mostly female donors; authors suggested clonal diversity may be underestimated. Dominant CD4 TCR responses targeted spike regions 160-218 and 743-854. Just six people given AZD1222 tested seropositive at baseline. Unmutated variant regions reportedly attract nearly half of all spike-specific TCRs.

The rearrangement joins TRBV2 to TRBJ1-3, with TRBD1 matching over 9 bases. The TCR was taken from an adult in good health. Material: peripheral blood, obtained on day 0 of AZD1222 vaccination. The CDR3 region is CASSLQGAAGNTIYF. Here the CDR3 DNA reads TGTGCCAGCAGTCTACAGGGGGCAGCTGGAAACACCATATATTTT. The complete variable domain, with remaining parts taken from reference TRBV2 and TRBJ1-3, reads EPEVTQTPSHQVTQMGQEVILRCVPISNHLYFYWYRQILGQKVEFLVSFYNNEISEKSEIFDDQFSVERPDGSNFTLKIRSTKLEDSAMYFCASSLQGAAGNTIYFGEGSWLTVV.